The clone carrying this T cell receptor beta chain appeared a few times. A junction boundary mismatches the germline segment, possibly from a read error. Clones were sequenced by immunoSEQ multiplex PCR, and TCRdb holds only the in-frame ones, with some missing. The sample shows roughly 13,000 clones, approximately 90% of them seen only once. The CDR3 is made up of 12 amino acids. Looked up from germline, CDR1 is LGHDT and CDR2 is YNNKEL (reference sequence). This sample is drawn from a study of blood T cell repertoires in COVID-19. This sequence originates from a human donor in a cohort sampled during active COVID-19. What was sequenced was peripheral blood. The rearrangement uses TRBV3-1 (or the pseudogene TRBV3-2) and TRBJ1-2, with D unclear. The CDR3 DNA reads TGTGCCAGCAGCCAAGGTCGGGAAGTGGAGGTCTTC. Amino acid sequence: CASSQGREVEVF.